The 22 T cell receptor beta chains given below trace back to one sample, sequenced in a study of cytomegalovirus exposure and HLA in healthy donors. Measured with immunoSEQ multiplex PCR; TCRdb has only the in-frame clones, and not every one. Of roughly 120,000 clones detected, 88% appear once; the ten largest clones hold 1.5% to 2%. Source material: PBMCs. These TCRs come from a man aged 18-30 years in good health and CMV-seronegative.

This sequence joins TRBV2 and TRBJ2-7; 9 bases align to TRBD2. V was pared by 5 bases and J by 1 base, with 0 bases of the junction left unmatched. The germline gives CDR1 SNHLY, CDR2 FYNNEI. The CDR3 is 13 residues long. CDR3: CASSTSGSYEQYF. The CDR3 DNA reads TGTGCCAGCAGTACTAGCGGGTCCTACGAGCAGTACTTC.

The rearrangement uses TRBV7-2 and TRBJ2-2; D is perhaps TRBD2 (5 bases). The CDR3 covers 16 residues. The germline V and J ends were trimmed by 2 bases and 0 bases, with 10 bases remaining between them. Germline lookup yields CDR1 SGHTA and CDR2 FQGNSA. CDR3 DNA: TGTGCCAGCAGCTTATACGCGGGTTCGAACACCGGGGAGCTGTTTTTT. Its protein product is CASSLYAGSNTGELFF.

The rearrangement joins TRBV7-8 to TRBJ2-5; D might be TRBD1 (5 bases). V lost 3 bases to trimming and J lost 5 bases, with 10 bases between them. The CDR3 contains 13 residues. Germline V lookup: CDR1 SGHVS, CDR2 FQNEAQ. CDR3 coding DNA: TGTGCCAGCAGCTTCTTAGGGGTTGAGACCCAGTACTTC. Translation: CASSFLGVETQYF. Full variable domain (outside the CDR3, taken from reference TRBV7-8 and TRBJ2-5): GAGVSQSPRYKVAKRGQDVALRCDPISGHVSLFWYQQALGQGPEFLTYFQNEAQLDKSGLPSDRFFAERPEGSVSTLKIQRTQQEDSAVYLCASSFLGVETQYFGPGTRLLVL.

The V gene is TRBV7-9, the J gene TRBJ1-4; 7 bases are shared with TRBD1. With V trimmed by 5 bases and J by 8 bases, 14 bases remained unmatched. Germline V gives CDR1 SEHNR, CDR2 FQNEAQ (reference sequence). CDR3 length equals 16 residues. CDR3 region: CASSVTYRGGNEKLFF. The CDR3 region has the DNA TGTGCCAGCAGCGTAACCTACAGGGGTGGTAACGAAAAACTGTTTTTT.

The V and J genes are TRBV14 and TRBJ1-1; 7 nucleotides align to TRBD1. The CDR3 covers 13 residues. CDR1 is SGHDN, CDR2 FVKESK, per germline. The trim removed 0 bases at V and 10 bases at J, leaving 5 bases unmatched. The CDR3 spells CASSQDRAGGAFF. CDR3 DNA: TGTGCCAGCAGCCAAGATCGGGCAGGGGGAGCTTTCTTT. Drawing the rest from reference TRBV14 and TRBJ1-1, the complete variable domain is EAGVTQFPSHSVIEKGQTVTLRCDPISGHDNLYWYRRVMGKEIKFLLHFVKESKQDESGMPNNRFLAERTGGTYSTLKVQPAELEDSGVYFCASSQDRAGGAFFGQGTRLTVV.

This chain uses TRBV9 with TRBJ2-6, with 8 bases lining up with TRBD2. Germline V lookup: CDR1 SGDLS, CDR2 YYNGEE. After removal of 6 bases from V and 0 bases from J, the junction contained 8 bases not matched to a gene. CDR3 length: 17 residues. CDR3 nucleotides: TGTGCCAGCACCCGGGGGGGGCTATCCTCTGGGGCCAACGTCCTGACTTTC. Translation gives CASTRGGLSSGANVLTF. Using reference TRBV9 and TRBJ2-6 for the parts outside the CDR3, the full variable domain is DSGVTQTPKHLITATGQRVTLRCSPRSGDLSVYWYQQSLDQGLQFLIQYYNGEERAKGNILERFSAQQFPDLHSELNLSSLELGDSALYFCASTRGGLSSGANVLTFGAGSRLTVL.

The rearrangement uses TRBV28 and TRBJ1-2; 7 positions agree with TRBD1. Germline assignment: CDR1 MDHEN and CDR2 SYDVKM. V lost 4 bases and J lost 1; bases outside the gene matches: 3. The CDR3 runs 14 residues. The CDR3: CASSSGTDNYGYTF. The CDR3 DNA sequence: TGTGCCAGCAGTTCCGGGACAGATAACTATGGCTACACCTTC.

CDR3 residues: CASSLTSGRFLGYEQYF. CDR3 bases: TGCGCCAGCAGCTTGACTAGCGGGAGGTTTTTGGGGTACGAGCAGTACTTC. This chain uses TRBV5-1 with TRBJ2-7, with 12 bases aligning to TRBD2. The V gene's germline CDR1 is SGHRS and CDR2 YFSETQ. V gave up 1 base and J gave up 4 bases; unmatched junction bases: 9. This CDR3 has 17 amino acids.

The CDR3 spells CAWSERQRYNEQFF. CDR3 sequence (DNA): TGTGCCTGGAGTGAAAGACAGAGATACAATGAGCAGTTCTTC. The rearrangement uses TRBV30 and TRBJ2-1, with a tentative D call TRBD1 (5 bases). Germline CDR1 GTSNPN, CDR2 SVGIG (reference sequence). There are 14 residues in the CDR3. Trimming pared 1 base from V and 4 bases from J, leaving 11 bases between.

The chain links TRBV19 to TRBJ1-1, with 7 bases identical to TRBD1. The CDR3 runs 13 residues. The germline V gene has CDR1 LNHDA and CDR2 SQIVND (reference sequence). V lost 5 bases and J lost 0; bases outside the gene matches: 0. The CDR3 here is CASSGQVNTEAFF. Written as DNA, the CDR3 is TGTGCCAGTAGTGGACAGGTGAACACTGAAGCTTTCTTT.

The chain's CDR3 is CASSLTSGGALNTQYF. CDR3 DNA: TGTGCCAGCAGCCTCACCTCGGGGGGGGCTTTGAATACGCAGTATTTT. V is TRBV9 and J is TRBJ2-3, with TRBD2 matching over 8 bases. The CDR3 sequence is 16 residues long. V lost 4 bases and J lost 7; bases outside the gene matches: 14. Germline values: CDR1 SGDLS, CDR2 YYNGEE.

The V call is TRBV11-3, the J call TRBJ1-2, with TRBD1 matching 7 bases. The CDR3 totals 15 residues. CDR1 and CDR2 from the germline V gene are SGHNT and YENEEA. The junction had 9 bases not matched to a gene; V was cut back by 4 bases and J by 4 bases. CDR3 amino acids: CASSSAADRIYGYTF. As DNA, the CDR3 is TGTGCCAGCAGCTCCGCCGCGGACAGGATCTATGGCTACACCTTC.

Written as DNA, the CDR3 is TGTGCCAGCAGCTTAGGAATAATGGGGACTGGTTATCAGCCCCAGCATTTT. It is translated as CASSLGIMGTGYQPQHF. V and J are TRBV7-2 and TRBJ1-5, with D perhaps TRBD1 (5 bases). CDR3 length: 17 amino acids. Between the trimmed V and J ends, which lost 1 base and 5 bases, there was a span of 18 bases. Per the germline V gene, CDR1 is SGHTA and CDR2 is FQGNSA.

This clone came up once. The chain carries TRBV6-5 and TRBJ2-2; 8 nucleotides align to TRBD1. The CDR3 consists of 14 residues. From germline, CDR1 is MNHEY and CDR2 SVGAGI. V shed 5 bases and J 4 bases; nucleotides not matched to a gene: 3. CDR3 nucleotides: TGTGCCAGCAGTAAGGACAGGGCCACCGGGGAGCTGTTTTTT. Its translation is CASSKDRATGELFF.

The CDR3 DNA sequence: TGTGCCAGCAGTTTACAGGGAATCGGCGGTCAGCCCCAGCATTTT. It specifies CASSLQGIGGQPQHF. The J gene is TRBJ1-5, the V gene TRBV27; possible D gene TRBD1, 5 bases. Germline CDR1 MNHEY, CDR2 SMNVEV (reference sequence). The CDR3 runs to 15 residues. Between the trimmed V and J ends, which lost 2 bases and 6 bases, there was a span of 14 bases.

The rearrangement uses TRBV28 and TRBJ2-7, with 9 bases matching TRBD1. The germline CDR1 and CDR2 sequences are MDHEN and SYDVKM. The CDR3 has 17 amino acids. Trimming cost V 7 bases and J 1 base; bases outside gene matches: 14. DNA for the CDR3: TGTGCCAGCAACCCAACGGGCCCGGGACAGGGTTCCTACGAGCAGTACTTC. Protein product: CASNPTGPGQGSYEQYF.

This clone has a handful of counts. The genes are TRBV6-5 and TRBJ2-7; D possibly corresponds to TRBD1 (6 bases). CDR3 size: 15 residues. Germline-derived CDR1 and CDR2 are MNHEY and SVGAGI. The germline V and J ends were trimmed by 7 bases and 2 bases, with 18 bases remaining between them. Here the CDR3 DNA reads TGTGCCAGCAAAAGATCAGGGGAACCGGCCTACGAGCAGTACTTC. Translation: CASKRSGEPAYEQYF.

The gene calls are TRBV28 and TRBJ1-5; D remains unclear. CDR1 MDHEN and CDR2 SYDVKM come from the germline V gene. The CDR3 has 16 residues. Between the trimmed V and J ends, which lost 2 bases and 1 base, there was a span of 12 bases. The CDR3, as DNA: TGTGCCAGCAGTTTACTGGCTGGGCTCAGCAATCAGCCCCAGCATTTT. Translating gives CASSLLAGLSNQPQHF.

The rearrangement joins TRBV11-3 to TRBJ2-7; D may be TRBD2 (6 bases). The CDR3 length is 13 residues. Germline-derived CDR1 and CDR2 are SGHNT and YENEEA. The germline V and J ends were trimmed by 5 bases and 6 bases, with 14 bases remaining between them. DNA for the CDR3: TGTGCCAGCAGCCGAGGAGGGCGCGCCGAGCAGTACTTC. It codes for CASSRGGRAEQYF. Filled out from reference TRBV11-3 and TRBJ2-7, the complete variable domain reads EAGVVQSPRYKIIEKKQPVAFWCNPISGHNTLYWYLQNLGQGPELLIRYENEEAVDDSQLPKDRFSAERLKGVDSTLKIQPAELGDSAVYLCASSRGGRAEQYFGPGTRLTVT.

The rearrangement links TRBV6-5 to TRBJ1-2; D remains ambiguous. Trimming removed 6 bases at V and 3 bases at J, with 11 bases between. This CDR3 contains 13 residues. Germline CDR1 reads MNHEY; CDR2 reads SVGAGI. The CDR3 reads CASSRGSDYGYTF. For the CDR3, the DNA is TGTGCCAGCAGCCGAGGGTCTGACTATGGCTACACCTTC.

The V gene is TRBV6-6, the J gene TRBJ1-3; 7 bases line up with TRBD1. Germline CDR1 MNHNY, CDR2 SVGAGI (reference sequence). V gave up 5 bases and J gave up 2 bases; unmatched junction bases: 9. This CDR3 has 16 amino acids. The CDR3 DNA sequence: TGTGCCAGCAGTCCGGGACAGCTTTCCACTGGAAACACCATATATTTT. Translation gives CASSPGQLSTGNTIYF.

This chain connects TRBV7-2 to TRBJ2-7; no clear D gene. Germline-derived CDR1 and CDR2 are SGHTA and FQGNSA. CDR3 length: 14 residues. V lost 1 base and J 3 bases, leaving 10 bases between the germline ends. In DNA, the CDR3 is TGTGCCAGCAGCTTAGGAACCGGGTACTACGAGCAGTACTTC. Encoded protein: CASSLGTGYYEQYF.